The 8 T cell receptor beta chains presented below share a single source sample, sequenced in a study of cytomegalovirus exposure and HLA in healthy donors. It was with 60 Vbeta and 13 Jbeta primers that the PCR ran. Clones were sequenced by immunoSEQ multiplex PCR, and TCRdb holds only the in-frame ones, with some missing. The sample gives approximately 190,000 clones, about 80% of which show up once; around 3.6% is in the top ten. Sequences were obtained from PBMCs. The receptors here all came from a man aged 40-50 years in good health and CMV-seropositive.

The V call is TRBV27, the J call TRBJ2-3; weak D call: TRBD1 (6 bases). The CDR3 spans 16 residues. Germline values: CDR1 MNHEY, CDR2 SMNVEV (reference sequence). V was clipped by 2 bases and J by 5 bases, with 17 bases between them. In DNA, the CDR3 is TGTGCCAGCAGTTTAAAGGGTGGGGGCCGGGGAGATACGCAGTATTTT. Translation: CASSLKGGGRGDTQYF.

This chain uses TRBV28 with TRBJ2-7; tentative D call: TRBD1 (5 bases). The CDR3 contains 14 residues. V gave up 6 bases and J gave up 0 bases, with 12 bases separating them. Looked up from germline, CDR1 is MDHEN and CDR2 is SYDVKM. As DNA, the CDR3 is TGTGCCAGCAGAGGACATCCTTCCTCCTACGAGCAGTACTTC. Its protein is CASRGHPSSYEQYF. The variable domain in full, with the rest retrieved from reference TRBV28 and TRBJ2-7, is DVKVTQSSRYLVKRTGEKVFLECVQDMDHENMFWYRQDPGLGLRLIYFSYDVKMKEKGDIPEGYSVSREKKERFSLILESASTNQTSMYLCASRGHPSSYEQYFGPGTRLTVT.

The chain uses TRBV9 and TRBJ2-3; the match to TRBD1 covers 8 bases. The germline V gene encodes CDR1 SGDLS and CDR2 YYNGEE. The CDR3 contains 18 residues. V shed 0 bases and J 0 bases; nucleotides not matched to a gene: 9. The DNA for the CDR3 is TGTGCCAGCAGCGTAGCGACAGGGGTCCGATTTAGCACAGATACGCAGTATTTT. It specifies CASSVATGVRFSTDTQYF.

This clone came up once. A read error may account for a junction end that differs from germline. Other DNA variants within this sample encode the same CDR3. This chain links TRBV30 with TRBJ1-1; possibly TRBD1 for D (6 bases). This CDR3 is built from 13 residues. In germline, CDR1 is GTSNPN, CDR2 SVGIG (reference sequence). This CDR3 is CAWRWTENTEAFF. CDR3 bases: TGTGCCTGGAGGTGGACAGAGAACACCGAAGCTTTCTTT.

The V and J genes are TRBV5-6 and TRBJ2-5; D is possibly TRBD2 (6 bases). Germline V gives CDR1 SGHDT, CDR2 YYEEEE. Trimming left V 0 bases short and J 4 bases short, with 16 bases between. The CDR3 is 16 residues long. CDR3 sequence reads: CASSLAPAPGVETQYF. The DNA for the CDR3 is TGTGCCAGCAGCTTGGCCCCTGCCCCGGGAGTAGAGACCCAGTACTTC. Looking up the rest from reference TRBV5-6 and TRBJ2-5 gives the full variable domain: DAGVTQSPTHLIKTRGQQVTLRCSPKSGHDTVSWYQQALGQGPQFIFQYYEEEERQRGNFPDRFSGHQFPNYSSELNVNALLLGDSALYLCASSLAPAPGVETQYFGPGTRLLVL.

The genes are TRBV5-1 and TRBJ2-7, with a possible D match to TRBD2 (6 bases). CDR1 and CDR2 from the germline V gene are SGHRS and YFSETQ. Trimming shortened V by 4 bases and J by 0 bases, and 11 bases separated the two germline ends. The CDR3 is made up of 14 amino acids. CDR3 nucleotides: TGCGCCAGCAGCGCGGGACTTGGCTCCTACGAGCAGTACTTC. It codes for CASSAGLGSYEQYF.

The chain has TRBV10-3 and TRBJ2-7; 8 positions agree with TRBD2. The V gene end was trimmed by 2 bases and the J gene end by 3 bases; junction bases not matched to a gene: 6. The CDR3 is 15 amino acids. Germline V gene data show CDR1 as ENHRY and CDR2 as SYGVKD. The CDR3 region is CAISEAAGGHYEQYF. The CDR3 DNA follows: TGTGCCATCAGTGAGGCGGCGGGAGGTCACTACGAGCAGTACTTC.

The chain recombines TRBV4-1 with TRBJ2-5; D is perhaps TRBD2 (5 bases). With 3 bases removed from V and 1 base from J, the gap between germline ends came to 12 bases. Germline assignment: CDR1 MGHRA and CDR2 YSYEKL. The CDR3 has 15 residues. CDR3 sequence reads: CASSQLSGFQETQYF. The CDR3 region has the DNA TGCGCCAGCAGCCAGCTAAGCGGATTCCAAGAGACCCAGTACTTC.